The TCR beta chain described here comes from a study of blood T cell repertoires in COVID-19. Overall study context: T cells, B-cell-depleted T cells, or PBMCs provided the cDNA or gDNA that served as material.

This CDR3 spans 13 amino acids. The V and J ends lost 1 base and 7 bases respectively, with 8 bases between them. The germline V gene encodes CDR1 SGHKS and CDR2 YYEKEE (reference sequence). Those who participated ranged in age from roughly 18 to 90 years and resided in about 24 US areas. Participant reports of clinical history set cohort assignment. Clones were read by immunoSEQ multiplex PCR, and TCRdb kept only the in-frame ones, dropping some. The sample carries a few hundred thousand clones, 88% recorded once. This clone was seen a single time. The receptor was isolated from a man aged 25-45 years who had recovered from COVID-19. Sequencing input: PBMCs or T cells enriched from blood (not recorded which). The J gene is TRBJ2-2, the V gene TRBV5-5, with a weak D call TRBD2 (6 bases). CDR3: CASSLLEGGELFF. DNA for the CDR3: TGTGCCAGCAGCTTGTTGGAGGGCGGGGAGCTGTTTTTT. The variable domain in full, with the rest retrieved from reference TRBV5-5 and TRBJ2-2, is DAGVTQSPTHLIKTRGQQVTLRCSPISGHKSVSWYQQVLGQGPQFIFQYYEKEERGRGNFPDRFSARQFPNYSSELNVNALLLGDSALYLCASSLLEGGELFFGEGSRLTVL.